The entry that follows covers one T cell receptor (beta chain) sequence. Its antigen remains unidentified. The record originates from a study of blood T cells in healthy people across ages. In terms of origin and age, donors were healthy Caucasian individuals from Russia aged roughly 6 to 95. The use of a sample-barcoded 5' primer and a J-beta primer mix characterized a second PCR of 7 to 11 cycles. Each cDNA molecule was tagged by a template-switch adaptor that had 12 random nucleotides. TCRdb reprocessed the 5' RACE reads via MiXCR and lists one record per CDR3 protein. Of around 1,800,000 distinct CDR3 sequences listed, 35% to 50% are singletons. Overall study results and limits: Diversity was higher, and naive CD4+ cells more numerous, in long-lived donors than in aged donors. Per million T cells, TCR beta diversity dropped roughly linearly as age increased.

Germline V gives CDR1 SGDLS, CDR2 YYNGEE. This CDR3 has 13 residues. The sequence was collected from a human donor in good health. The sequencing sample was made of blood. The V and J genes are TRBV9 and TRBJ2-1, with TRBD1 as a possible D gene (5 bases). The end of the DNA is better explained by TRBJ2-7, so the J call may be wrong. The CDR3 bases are TGTGCCAGCAGCGTAGGGTGGGGCACCGAGCAGTACTTC. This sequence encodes CASSVGWGTEQYF.